The 13 T cell receptor beta chains presented below share a single source sample, sequenced in a study of T cells after yellow fever vaccination. TCRdb ran MiXCR on the 5' RACE reads and lists one entry per CDR3 protein. The sample consists of some 320,000 distinct CDR3 sequences, roughly 10% of them appearing once. The sample in question was CD4+ T cells sorted from PBMCs, obtained 45 days after the yellow fever booster vaccination. These receptors came from a man aged 18 to 30 who received the YFV17D yellow fever vaccine.

This clonotype was seen more than once but under ten times. V gene TRBV12-3 or TRBV12-4 combines with J gene TRBJ1-1; D remains ambiguous. The ends were cut back, 6 bases at V and 0 bases at J, with 11 bases in the middle. CDR3 length: 14 amino acids. The CDR3 loop is CASRLGNMNTEAFF. CDR3 coding DNA: TGTGCCAGCAGGCTGGGGAACATGAACACTGAAGCTTTCTTT.

This sequence joins TRBV7-9 and TRBJ2-3; the D is unclear. This CDR3 comprises 15 residues. The V end was cut by 5 bases, the J end by 0 bases, with 12 bases between. Germline lookup yields CDR1 SEHNR and CDR2 FQNEAQ (reference sequence). The CDR3 loop is CASSIGLGSTDTQYF. The CDR3 nucleotides are TGTGCCAGCAGCATAGGGTTGGGGAGCACAGATACGCAGTATTTT.

Here the CDR3 DNA reads TGCGCCAGCAGCCTGGTGGGTGCAGGCTCCAAAAACATTCAGTACTTC. It is translated as CASSLVGAGSKNIQYF. V and J are TRBV4-1 and TRBJ2-4; no clear D gene. Germline assignment: CDR1 MGHRA and CDR2 YSYEKL. The CDR3 length is 16 residues. Trimming removed 4 bases from V and 2 bases from J, with 15 bases in between.

This clonotype has only a few counts. The rearrangement joins TRBV7-9 to TRBJ2-7; the D is unclear. Germline CDR1 is SEHNR and CDR2 is FQNEAQ (reference sequence). The CDR3 is 15 residues long. Trimming removed 1 base from V and 5 bases from J, with 15 bases in between. The CDR3 coding sequence is TGTGCCAGCAGCTTAGGGCCCCCGAATTCCCACGAGCAGTACGTC. Its translation: CASSLGPPNSHEQYV.

This clonotype was recorded a few times. CDR3 region: CASSGLKGTSYEQYF. For the CDR3, the DNA is TGTGCCAGCTCCGGACTGAAGGGTACCTCCTACGAGCAGTACTTC. The chain combines TRBV18 with TRBJ2-7, with a possible D match to TRBD2 (5 bases). The ends were cut back, 6 bases at V and 0 bases at J, with 15 bases in the middle. The CDR3 has 15 amino acids. Germline V gene lookup returns CDR1 KGHSH and CDR2 LQKENI. Together with reference TRBV18 and TRBJ2-7, the CDR3 gives the full variable domain: NAGVMQNPRHLVRRRGQEARLRCSPMKGHSHVYWYRQLPEEGLKFMVYLQKENIIDESGMPKERFSAEFPKEGPSILRIQQVVRGDSAAYFCASSGLKGTSYEQYFGPGTRLTVT.

The chain recombines TRBV18 with TRBJ1-4; D unresolved. There are 14 residues in the CDR3. The V gene lost 3 bases and the J gene lost 7 bases, with 12 bases spanning the gap. Germline-derived CDR1 and CDR2 are KGHSH and LQKENI. CDR3 nucleotide sequence: TGTGCCAGCTCACCCGCACGGGCGAGTGAAAAACTGTTTTTT. Its translation: CASSPARASEKLFF.

The J gene is TRBJ2-7, the V gene TRBV7-9, with D possibly matching TRBD2 (5 bases). With 10 bases removed from V and 7 bases from J, the gap between germline ends came to 23 bases. CDR1 and CDR2 (germline): SEHNR, FQNEAQ (reference sequence). The CDR3 length is 14 residues. CDR3 sequence: CAISFPGTREEQYF. Here the CDR3 DNA reads TGTGCCATCTCCTTCCCGGGAACGAGGGAAGAGCAGTACTTC.

This clonotype has only a few counts. The chain employs TRBV3-1 and TRBJ1-1; TRBD1 is a possible D gene (5 bases). V was cut by 4 bases and J by 6 bases, with 18 bases left in between. The CDR3 extends over 15 amino acids. The germline V gene encodes CDR1 LGHDT and CDR2 YNNKEL (reference sequence). CDR3 in amino acids: CASSPQGARVAEAFF. For the CDR3, the DNA is TGTGCCAGCAGCCCGCAGGGAGCTCGGGTGGCTGAAGCTTTCTTT.

This clonotype appeared many times. This sequence joins TRBV7-9 and TRBJ1-1; D uncertain. V was trimmed by 4 bases and J by 0 bases, leaving 6 bases between them. The CDR3 runs to 13 residues. From germline, CDR1 is SEHNR and CDR2 FQNEAQ (reference sequence). In DNA form, the CDR3 reads TGTGCCAGCAGCTCCGTCATGAACACTGAAGCTTTCTTT. The encoded protein is CASSSVMNTEAFF.

This chain joins TRBV7-9 and TRBJ2-2, with 8 bases matching TRBD2. The CDR3 totals 15 residues. The V gene's germline CDR1 is SEHNR and CDR2 FQNEAQ (reference sequence). V shed 3 bases and J 5 bases; nucleotides not matched to a gene: 5. The CDR3 nucleotides read TGTGCCAGCAGCTTCTCAGCGGGGGAAACCGGGGAGCTGTTTTTT. It translates to CASSFSAGETGELFF.

This clonotype turned up a few times. V usage is TRBV19 and J usage is TRBJ1-5, with D tentatively TRBD1 (6 bases). This CDR3 is 15 amino acids long. Deletions cut 4 bases from V and 1 base from J, with 11 bases between. Germline assignment: CDR1 LNHDA and CDR2 SQIVND (reference sequence). The CDR3 DNA reads as TGTGCCAGTAGTACCACAGGGTTAAGCAATCAGCCCCAGCATTTT. Protein: CASSTTGLSNQPQHF.

This clonotype was observed many times. This rearrangement joins TRBV7-3 to TRBJ2-3; either TRBD1 or TRBD2 may fit D (6 bases each). V lost 3 bases, J lost 2 bases, and 12 bases lay in between. Germline CDR1 is SGHTA and CDR2 is FQGTGA. The CDR3 is 15 residues long. DNA of the CDR3: TGTGCCAGCAGCTTGATCGGGGGCCTCACAGATACGCAGTATTTT. Protein: CASSLIGGLTDTQYF.

This chain links TRBV7-9 with TRBJ2-3, with TRBD1 matching over 8 bases. After removal of 5 bases from V and 0 bases from J, the junction contained 4 bases not matched to a gene. This CDR3 is built from 15 residues. Germline V lookup: CDR1 SEHNR, CDR2 FQNEAQ (reference sequence). The CDR3 is CASSARDRSTDTQYF. The DNA of the CDR3 is TGTGCCAGCAGCGCCCGGGACAGGAGCACAGATACGCAGTATTTT.